Listed below are T cell receptor beta chains from one sample, sequenced in a study of T cell responses to AZD1222 COVID-19 vaccine. Only in-frame clones appear in the TCRdb table, and some are missing; sequencing was by immunoSEQ multiplex PCR. The table shows roughly 100,000 clones, with about 90% occurring only once. The source material was peripheral blood, sampled 28 days after the second AZD1222 dose. The receptors shown here come from an adult who received the AZD1222 COVID-19 vaccine. The CDR3 runs from the conserved cysteine through the conserved F or W. Size values are once, few and many counts, or a class for expanded clones, and some rows have none.

>TRBJ1-2|NA|TRBV5-3
CARSPEQDYGYTF
>TRBJ2-2|NA|TRBV4-1
CASSQAAMSGGGELFF
>TRBJ2-1|NA|TRBV19
CASRDLLAAADDEQFF
>TRBJ1-2|NA|TRBV5-1
CASSLDRGSMSYTF
>TRBJ2-2|NA|TRBV11-3
CASSPRTGNTGELFF
>TRBJ2-3|NA|TRBV13
CASSPRDKLNHTQYF
>TRBJ2-7|NA|TRBV29-1
CSVRTGSSYEQYF
>TRBJ2-2|NA|TRBV9
CASSPQGATNTGELFF
>TRBJ2-5|NA|TRBV11-2
CASSLEMNQETQYF
>TRBJ1-2|NA|TRBV6-5
CASSDTGYGYTF
>TRBJ2-7|NA|TRBV4-2
CASSPQAGLAGINEQYF
>TRBJ2-3|NA|TRBV9
CASSAPGQGAGGTQYF
>TRBJ1-5|NA|TRBV6-5
CASSYSGTLNQPQHF
>TRBJ1-2|NA|TRBV10-3
CAIRTETGGRGYTF
>TRBJ1-1|few|TRBV3-1/TRBV3-2
CASSQQGNTEAFF
>TRBJ2-3|NA|TRBV6-4
CASSDGLAGGPPQYF
>TRBJ2-2|NA|TRBV6-5
CASSYLTGALTGELFF
>TRBJ1-3|NA|TRBV4-2
CASSQDWTEGNTIYF
>TRBJ1-1|NA|TRBV6-2/TRBV6-3
CASSSVRWNTEAFF
>TRBJ1-6|NA|TRBV6-5
CASSYGQWSPLHF
>TRBJ2-3|NA|TRBV11-3
CASSLGGQGVDTQYF
>TRBJ2-1|NA|TRBV28
CASSLGIGGEEQFF
>TRBJ2-3|NA|TRBV24-1
CATSGRIPSADTQYF
>TRBJ1-2|NA|TRBV19
CASSSGLPAYYGYTF
>TRBJ1-6|NA|TRBV6-5
CASRAGFNYNSPLHF
>TRBJ2-4|NA|TRBV20-1
CSANDRGRMDIQYF
>TRBJ2-2|NA|TRBV5-1
CASSLGRAGELFF
>TRBJ2-5|NA|TRBV18
CASSPRGGNQETQYF
>TRBJ1-5|many|TRBV7-8
CASSFGQANQPQHF
>TRBJ1-5|NA|TRBV7-9
CASSLGQGRDQSQHF
>TRBJ1-1|NA|TRBV6-2/TRBV6-3
CASSVRGETEAFF
>TRBJ2-5|few|TRBV5-1
CASSSRPAGTGLGETQYF
>TRBJ1-2|once|TRBV6-6
CASSYPSPALYGYTF
>TRBJ2-3|NA|TRBV14
CASSQLRGSTDTQYF
>TRBJ1-4|NA|TRBV7-9
CASSLVAVVNEKLFF
>TRBJ1-1|few|TRBV4-1
CASSLPGQNTEAFF
>TRBJ2-7|NA|TRBV5-6
CASSLAGQNYEQYF
>TRBJ1-4|NA|TRBV9
CASSRAGSNEKLFF
>TRBJ2-1|NA|TRBV5-1
CASGPGASYNEQFF
>TRBJ1-2|NA|TRBV6-5
CASSYAADYGYTF
>TRBJ1-1|once|TRBV27
CASSLWSGMGKTEAFF
>TRBJ2-7|NA|TRBV7-2
CASSLPPNYEQYF
>TRBJ2-7|NA|TRBV19
CASSKRDRGYHEQYF
>TRBJ1-6|NA|TRBV6-4
CASSTNGGSPLHF
>TRBJ2-2|NA|TRBV7-8
CASSSQGAQAGELFF
>TRBJ2-7|NA|TRBV18
CASSLMDQYEQYF
>TRBJ2-7|NA|TRBV6-2/TRBV6-3
CASSYFAYEQYF
>TRBJ1-6|NA|TRBV19
CASSLKQGSGSPLHF
>TRBJ1-1|NA|TRBV2
CASSMRRDRALNTEAFF
>TRBJ1-1|NA|TRBV5-6
CASSSTTGRDTEAFF
>TRBJ2-7|NA|TRBV7-7
CASSLGMGQNYYEQYF
>TRBJ2-5|NA|TRBV7-9
CAISSSGETQYF
>TRBJ1-2|NA|TRBV5-1
CASSLGQGTSGYTF
>TRBJ1-2|once|TRBV27
CASSFQQGAFYGYTF
>TRBJ1-1|NA|TRBV12-3/TRBV12-4
CASSTQVTEAFF
>TRBJ2-5|NA|TRBV7-2
CASSPSPTKETQYF
>TRBJ2-5|few|TRBV10-3
CASGTGEETQYF